This T cell receptor beta chain appears in the sequencing data of a study of T cell responses to AZD1222 COVID-19 vaccine. TCRdb's copy holds only in-frame clones and misses some; the assay was immunoSEQ multiplex PCR. The data show 65,000 to 75,000 clones, with roughly four fifths seen just once and around 5% held by the top ten. The study, taken as a whole, reports: CD4 TCRs covered the whole spike, strongest at regions 160-218 and 743-854.

V gave up 2 bases and J gave up 0 bases, with 16 bases separating them. Germline V gene sequence: CDR1 ENHRY, CDR2 SYGVKD. CDR3 size: 17 residues. Notes on this clone: Its antigen is currently unknown.

The chain carries TRBV10-3 and TRBJ1-2; a possible D gene is TRBD1 (5 bases). The sequences come from peripheral blood, collected on day 0 of AZD1222 vaccination. This clonotype originated in an adult in good health. This CDR3 reads CAISEIRGRRSNYGYTF. For the CDR3, the DNA is TGTGCCATCAGTGAGATAAGGGGCAGGCGTTCTAACTATGGCTACACCTTC.